This T cell receptor beta chain comes out of a study of blood T cell repertoires in COVID-19. Study-level information: From the United States, Italy and Spain came samples of acute and convalescent COVID-19. From T cells, B-cell-depleted T cells, or PBMCs came the material, which was cDNA or gDNA.

Germline values: CDR1 SGDLS, CDR2 YYNGEE. CDR3 length: 14 amino acids. Trimming cost V 0 bases and J 1 base, with 6 bases left between them. Original processing notes: Amplification of reference gene primers provided the estimated nucleated cell counts. The data were produced by immunoSEQ multiplex PCR, yet TCRdb's version contains in-frame clones alone and is incomplete. V and J calls and clone size are copied from that table; D and trimming were computed from the DNA. Found here are more than 150,000 clones, 70% to 90% of them singletons; the top ten hold less than 25%. Sequencing used peripheral blood. This TCR was recovered from a man between 65 and 79 years old with active or convalescent COVID-19. This chain links TRBV9 with TRBJ2-3, with D unclear. CDR3 in amino acids: CASSVAVRTDTQYF. The CDR3 DNA sequence: TGTGCCAGCAGCGTAGCTGTCCGCACAGATACGCAGTATTTT.